Each of the 3 T cell receptor beta chains below was sequenced from the same sample in a study of blood T cell repertoires in COVID-19 (dated by TCRdb to 2018 to 2021). Library prep was done by the immunoSEQ multiplex PCR assay. The table comes from immuneACCESS by way of TCRdb, which keeps in-frame sequences with V and J called. Part of the clones is missing from these tables; in studies checked, under half for an unresolved V gene and the rest for unknown reasons. This sample comprises 120,000 to 150,000 clones, about 91% of them detected only once. 0.75% to 0.95% of the sample comes from the top ten. Sequencing input: peripheral blood. These receptors were taken from a woman aged 45 to 65 with acute or convalescent COVID-19.

V is TRBV25-1 and J is TRBJ2-3; a weak D match, TRBD2 (6 bases). Per the germline V gene, CDR1 is MGHDK and CDR2 is SYGVNS. V shed 3 bases and J shed 2 bases, with 9 bases lying between them. CDR3 length: 14 residues. DNA for the CDR3: TGTGCCAGCAGTGAGACGGGAGACACAGATACGCAGTATTTT. Its translation: CASSETGDTDTQYF.

By its share, this clone is medium-sized. The chain carries TRBV4-2 and TRBJ2-1; TRBD2 agrees at 11 bases. Germline V gives CDR1 LGHNA, CDR2 YNFKEQ. The ends lost 1 base at V and 3 bases at J; junction bases unmatched: 5. CDR3 length equals 17 residues. The CDR3 DNA follows: TGTGCCAGCAGCCAAGCGACTAGCGGGGCCAACTACAATGAGCAGTTCTTC. Protein sequence: CASSQATSGANYNEQFF.

The chain recombines TRBV30 with TRBJ1-1; 10 bases align to TRBD1. CDR3 size: 17 residues. The junction had 9 bases not matched to a gene; V was cut back by 2 bases and J by 0 bases. The germline V gene has CDR1 GTSNPN and CDR2 SVGIG (reference sequence). In DNA, the CDR3 is TGTGCCTGGAGTCTAGATTGGACAGGGGGGGTGAACACTGAAGCTTTCTTT. Its translation is CAWSLDWTGGVNTEAFF.